This T cell receptor (beta chain) was profiled in a study of shared clonotypes between healthy human individuals. The CDR3 runs 14 residues. V dropped 2 bases and J dropped 1 base, with 8 bases sitting between them. Germline values: CDR1 GTSNPN, CDR2 SVGIG (reference sequence). The run depth of the assay was deep. Researchers divided each subset's genomic DNA evenly across several immunoSEQ plates. Profiling relied on immunoSEQ multiplex PCR, and the TCRdb table lists in-frame clones only, not all of them. The sample gives roughly 1,000,000 clones, approximately 80% of which show up once; about 0.52% is in the top ten.

This clonotype was obtained from a man between 18 and 35 years old in good health. Some clones in this sample may be carry-over from other donors' samples. Sequencing was performed on memory CD4+ T cells from PBMCs. Subset here: CD45RA-negative fraction. The chain carries TRBV30 and TRBJ2-2; D gene uncertain. The CDR3 is CAWSPALNTGELFF. In DNA, the CDR3 is TGTGCCTGGAGTCCGGCCCTGAACACCGGGGAGCTGTTTTTT.